The 15 T cell receptor beta chains listed next were all sequenced from one sample in a study of low-dose radiotherapy and immunotherapy resistance in tumors. First-strand cDNA used TRAV- and TRBV-specific primers, covering alpha and beta chains. Amplification of TCRs used a constant-region primer and V-primer adapter for around 18 PCR cycles. Via MiXCR, TCRdb re-called the reads, giving one row per CDR3 protein. This table holds some 82,000 distinct CDR3 sequences, under 20% found once. The time point was: before trial treatment. The sample here was PBMCs, taken before treatment. These receptor sequences come from a male donor with prostate cancer.

Details on this clonotype: A read error may explain this, as a much larger clone is one base away. J is TRBJ2-1 and V is TRBV20-1; tentatively, D is TRBD2 (5 bases). The CDR3 has 14 residues. Germline loops: CDR1 DFQATT, CDR2 SNEGSKA (reference sequence). Trimming left V 5 bases short and J 10 bases short, with 21 bases between. In nucleotides, the CDR3 is TGCAGTGCTTATGGCGAATCTAGCTCCTACGAGCAGTTCTTC. Amino acids: CSAYGESSSYEQFF.

This clonotype was seen repeatedly, ten times or more. The chain uses TRBV2 and TRBJ2-7; 7 bases align to TRBD1. CDR1 is SNHLY, CDR2 FYNNEI, per germline. This CDR3 region has 15 residues. J was trimmed by 3 bases and V by 5 bases; bases with no gene match: 10. CDR3 sequence: CASSNGRGLLYEQYF. The CDR3 nucleotides read TGTGCCAGCAGTAACGGCAGGGGGTTGCTCTACGAGCAGTACTTC.

About this clonotype: This likely reflects a read error, since a far larger clone is one base away. The chain has TRBV6-2 or TRBV6-3 and TRBJ2-1; unclear D gene. V was clipped by 6 bases and J by 13 bases, with 25 bases between them. The CDR3 has 15 amino acids. CDR1 MNHEY and CDR2 SVGEGT come from the germline V gene. The CDR3 loop reads CASSSQIGPDETQFF. In DNA form, the CDR3 reads TGTGCCAGCAGCTCCCAAATAGGGCCGGACGAGACCCAGTTCTTC.

This clonotype was seen repeatedly, ten times or more. The chain employs TRBV12-3 or TRBV12-4 and TRBJ2-5; TRBD2 aligns across 16 bases. J lost 5 bases, V lost 3 bases, and 6 bases had no gene match. The CDR3 has 17 amino acids. The CDR3 bases are TGTGCCAGCAGTTTCGGGACTAGCGGGGGGGCCCTGGAGACCCAGTACTTC. Translating gives CASSFGTSGGALETQYF.

This clonotype came up many times. This chain connects TRBV19 to TRBJ2-6, with no clear D. Germline V CDR1 and CDR2: LNHDA, SQIVND (reference sequence). This CDR3 comprises 14 residues. The V gene lost 7 bases and the J gene lost 1 base, with 8 bases spanning the gap. The chain's CDR3 is CASTMLSGANVLTF. The CDR3 DNA is TGTGCCAGTACCATGTTGTCTGGGGCCAACGTCCTGACTTTC.

This clonotype was observed at least ten times. This chain joins TRBV28 and TRBJ2-3, with 7 bases fitting TRBD2. V lost 3 bases to trimming and J lost 2 bases; unmatched junction nucleotides: 5. Germline CDR1 reads MDHEN; CDR2 reads SYDVKM. The CDR3 is 15 amino acids. CDR3 nucleotide sequence: TGTGCCAGCAGTTTCACGGGACTATACACAGATACGCAGTATTTT. Amino acid sequence: CASSFTGLYTDTQYF.

This clonotype was picked up many times. The chain carries TRBV7-3 and TRBJ2-3; 7 bases match TRBD2. From germline, CDR1 is SGHTA and CDR2 FQGTGA. Trimming took 1 base from V and 4 from J; bases not matched to a gene: 11. The CDR3 length is 17 residues. The CDR3 DNA is TGTGCCAGCAGCTTAAGGTCTGGGCGGGAGATCGCAGATACGCAGTATTTT. Its protein is CASSLRSGREIADTQYF.

In its sample, this clonotype was seen many times. This chain connects TRBV20-1 to TRBJ2-5; D possibly corresponds to TRBD2 (5 bases). The CDR3 is 14 residues long. Germline V gene data show CDR1 as DFQATT and CDR2 as SNEGSKA (reference sequence). The germline V and J ends were trimmed by 2 bases and 1 base, with 11 bases remaining between them. Here the CDR3 DNA reads TGCAGTGCTAGACCTACGGGAACCCAAGAGACCCAGTACTTC. Its translation: CSARPTGTQETQYF.

This clonotype was counted ten times or more. The chain is built from TRBV30 and TRBJ2-3, with no clear D. Germline-derived CDR1 and CDR2 are GTSNPN and SVGIG (reference sequence). The CDR3 contains 17 residues. V lost 0 bases, J lost 1 base, and 17 bases lay in between. The CDR3 coding sequence is TGTGCCTGGAGTGTACGGGCGTCCCGATACCGCACAGATACGCAGTATTTT. Translating gives CAWSVRASRYRTDTQYF.

This clonotype was seen at least ten times. V gene TRBV20-1 combines with J gene TRBJ1-2; no definite D call. With 0 bases removed from V and 2 bases from J, the gap between germline ends came to 13 bases. The germline V gene has CDR1 DFQATT and CDR2 SNEGSKA (reference sequence). This CDR3 has 15 residues. The CDR3 here is CSARDPGENNYGYTF. The DNA for the CDR3 is TGCAGTGCTAGAGATCCAGGAGAGAACAACTATGGCTACACCTTC.

This clonotype has at least ten counts. The V call is TRBV2, the J call TRBJ2-7; unclear D gene. V was cut by 6 bases and J by 0 bases, with 6 bases left in between. The germline CDR1 and CDR2 sequences are SNHLY and FYNNEI. CDR3 size: 12 residues. The CDR3 reads CASRALSYEQYF. For the CDR3, the DNA is TGTGCCAGCAGGGCCCTCTCCTACGAGCAGTACTTC.

This clonotype was picked up many times. The chain uses TRBV20-1 and TRBJ2-3; D not certain. The CDR3 loop spans 17 amino acids. Deletions cut 3 bases from V and 2 bases from J, with 21 bases between. Germline V gene lookup returns CDR1 DFQATT and CDR2 SNEGSKA (reference sequence). In nucleotides, the CDR3 is TGCAGTGCTAGCCCTATTTCGGGTCGCGCTAACACAGATACGCAGTATTTT. Translated: CSASPISGRANTDTQYF.

This clonotype was detected many times. This chain links TRBV7-9 with TRBJ1-4, with 10 bases fitting TRBD1. CDR1 and CDR2 from the germline V gene are SEHNR and FQNEAQ (reference sequence). The trim removed 5 bases at V and 2 bases at J, leaving 14 bases unmatched. CDR3 size: 19 residues. The CDR3 coding sequence is TGTGCCAGCAGCCGAAGCCAGACAGGGGGCGCGGCTACTAATGAAAAACTGTTTTTT. Protein: CASSRSQTGGAATNEKLFF.

The V gene is TRBV10-3, the J gene TRBJ2-3; TRBD1 or TRBD2 may be the D gene (7 bases each). The CDR3 is 20 residues long. V lost 3 bases and J 4 bases, leaving 29 bases between the germline ends. Per germline, CDR1 ENHRY and CDR2 SYGVKD. CDR3 bases: TGTGCCATCAGTGATCCCGGACAGGCGGATCCGGGAGGCTGGGCAGATACGCAGTATTTT. Amino acids: CAISDPGQADPGGWADTQYF.

This clonotype was seen many times. This chain links TRBV29-1 with TRBJ2-3; 14 nucleotides align to TRBD2. The CDR3 is 19 residues long. The V gene end was trimmed by 4 bases and the J gene end by 4 bases; junction bases not matched to a gene: 16. Germline CDR1 reads SQVTM; CDR2 reads ANQGSEA. CDR3 bases: TGCAGCGTTGCTCGGACTAGCGGGGGGCCTAGTCTCACCCCAGATACGCAGTATTTT. This sequence encodes CSVARTSGGPSLTPDTQYF.